This TCR beta chain was identified during a study of blood T cell repertoires in COVID-19. Study in general: Some COVID-19 samples were acute and others convalescent; all came from the United States, Italy and Spain. Sources were T cells, B-cell-depleted T cells, or PBMCs; the material itself was cDNA or gDNA.

The germline V gene encodes CDR1 MNHEY and CDR2 SMNVEV (reference sequence). The CDR3 runs 15 residues. V lost 0 bases and J lost 4, with 10 bases in between. In the authors' methods: By means of reference gene primer amplification, nucleated cell counts were estimated. Sequenced by immunoSEQ multiplex PCR; TCRdb stores in-frame clones only, minus some. That table gives V, J and clone size, and the DNA gave D and trimming. The table records more than 150,000 clones, less than 85% of them present only once. Specimen: peripheral blood. This receptor was taken from a man aged 45-65 years who had recovered from COVID-19. The chain joins TRBV27 to TRBJ2-4, with D perhaps matching TRBD1 (6 bases). The CDR3 region is CASSLSDSLKNIQYF. The CDR3 DNA reads as TGTGCCAGCAGTTTATCGGACAGTCTAAAAAACATTCAGTACTTC.